The clone carrying this T cell receptor beta chain was observed many times. Combining a sample-barcoded 5' primer with a J-beta primer mix, a second PCR ran for roughly 6 to 12 cycles. TCRdb fed the 5' RACE reads into MiXCR, producing one record per CDR3 protein. This sample yields about 590,000 distinct CDR3 sequences, of which 25% to 30% are seen a single time; 15% to 19% belongs to the top ten. The V and J ends lost 4 bases and 0 bases respectively, with 11 bases between them. Looked up from germline, CDR1 is SGHDT and CDR2 is YYEEEE. CDR3 size: 16 residues. The data stem from a study of blood T cells in healthy people across ages.

The chain employs TRBV5-6 and TRBJ2-6; D gene unclear. This clonotype was sampled from a woman of 80 years or more in good health. Sequencing was done on a sample of blood. CDR3 residues: CASSALGPSGANVLTF. The CDR3 DNA follows: TGTGCCAGCAGCGCCCTCGGGCCCTCTGGGGCCAACGTCCTGACTTTC.